This T cell receptor (beta chain) stems from a study of PD-L1 blockade in urothelial cancer. About the study: Male sex and bladder-origin urothelial cancer characterized about 90% of the 29 patients. Chemotherapy regimens numbering 0 to 3 had been given to patients. It was at 3 weeks (second dose) and 6 weeks after treatment start that blood was analyzed.

The CDR3 has 15 residues. Trimming shortened V by 4 bases and J by 4 bases, and 16 bases separated the two germline ends. Germline values: CDR1 KGHSH, CDR2 LQKENI. Documented time point: peripheral blood 6 weeks after treatment start. The diagnosis in patients was locally advanced or metastatic urothelial carcinoma. Here immunoSEQ multiplex PCR was the method, and the copy in TCRdb shows in-frame clones only, minus some. The sample consists of 40,000 to 45,000 clones, roughly nine tenths of them appearing once. The receptor was derived from a man in his sixties or seventies with urothelial cancer. Sequenced material: PBMCs, taken around atezolizumab (anti-PD-L1) treatment. The J gene is TRBJ1-1, the V gene TRBV18; D is uncertain. The CDR3 loop is CASSLNGVEGTEAFF. As DNA, the CDR3 is TGTGCCAGCTCACTAAACGGGGTCGAGGGCACTGAAGCTTTCTTT. The variable domain in full, completed from reference TRBV18 and TRBJ1-1, reads NAGVMQNPRHLVRRRGQEARLRCSPMKGHSHVYWYRQLPEEGLKFMVYLQKENIIDESGMPKERFSAEFPKEGPSILRIQQVVRGDSAAYFCASSLNGVEGTEAFFGQGTRLTVV.